This TCR beta chain was captured in a study of beta chain features in type 1 diabetes. Notes on the study in general: All four CD4+ subsets from Type 1 diabetes patients carried moderately but significantly shorter TCRB CDR3s.

A few counts support this clone. Its antigen is unknown. The whole isolated RNA underwent reverse transcription, so sequencing captured expressed TCRB transcripts. Sequencing used immunoSEQ multiplex PCR; TCRdb keeps in-frame clones, though not all of them. The sample gives 500,000 to 650,000 clones, roughly an eighth of which show up once; around 0.12% is in the top ten. This TCR was sampled from a man in his thirties or forties with type 1 diabetes. The specimen was naive CD4+ T cells from blood.

CDR3 in amino acids: CASSRRGDGETQYF. DNA for the CDR3: TGTGCCAGCAGTCGCCGGGGCGACGGAGAGACCCAGTACTTC. The chain combines TRBV28 with TRBJ2-5, with D perhaps assigned TRBD1 or TRBD2 (5 bases each). The CDR3 contains 14 residues. Germline values: CDR1 MDHEN, CDR2 SYDVKM. The germline V and J ends were trimmed by 5 bases and 4 bases, with 14 bases remaining between them.